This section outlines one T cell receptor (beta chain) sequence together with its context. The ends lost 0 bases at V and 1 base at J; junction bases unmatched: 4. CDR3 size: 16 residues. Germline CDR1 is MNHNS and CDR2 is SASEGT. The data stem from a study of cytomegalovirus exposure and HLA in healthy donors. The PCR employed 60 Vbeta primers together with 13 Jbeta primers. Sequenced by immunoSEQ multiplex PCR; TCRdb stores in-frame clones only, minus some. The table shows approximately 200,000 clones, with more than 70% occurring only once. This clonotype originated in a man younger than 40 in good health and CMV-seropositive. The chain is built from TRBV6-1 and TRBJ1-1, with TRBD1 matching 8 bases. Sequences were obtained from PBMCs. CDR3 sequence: CASSEAYDRGNTEAFF. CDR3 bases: TGTGCCAGCAGTGAAGCGTACGACAGGGGGAACACTGAAGCTTTCTTT.